One TCR beta chain is described in this entry. This clonotype was seen only a few times. Its specific antigen is unknown. Nothing much larger sits one base from this clone, and base qualities are not available. A patient counted as having stable Graves' hyperthyroidism if no progression to ophthalmopathy occurred over 18 months of follow-up. Hyperthyroidism patients were aged 18 to 65 years and newly diagnosed, with disease duration of less than 2 months. The study excluded patients with uncontrolled infections, other autoimmune diseases, pregnancy or lactation. Diagnoses relied on clinical symptoms, serum thyroxine and TRAb, thyroid ultrasound and orbital computed tomography. PBMCs were separated from around 9.1 ml of fresh peripheral blood using Ficoll-Paque density gradient centrifugation. Trizol reagent was used to extract total RNA, and RNA quality was then checked on an Agilent 2100 Bioanalyzer.

This sample is drawn from a study of T cells in Graves' hyperthyroidism and ophthalmopathy (dated by TCRdb to the late 2010s). For the wider study: Peripheral blood samples were taken at initial diagnosis, before any treatment was given. TCR Vbeta CDR3 sequencing of some 140 peripheral blood samples (over 40 ophthalmopathy, 75 to 85 hyperthyroidism and roughly 17 progressor patients) is reported in the paper. After blood sampling, hyperthyroidism patients were treated with methimazole at a starting dose of 30 mg daily, and ophthalmopathy patients were treated with high-dose intravenous methylprednisolone. The study also compared thyroid tissue and blood T-cell repertoires from a handful of Graves' hyperthyroidism patients. Whether ophthalmopathy could be predicted prospectively was tested in an independent validation cohort made up of 18 hyperthyroidism patients plus 17 patients who later progressed to ophthalmopathy. The 100 discovery patients were randomly divided into training and test sets at a 7:3 ratio. To identify TCR V-J signatures that set the groups apart, the researchers used a discovery cohort of about a hundred patients, made up of 40 to 45 with Graves' ophthalmopathy and some 60 with stable Graves' hyperthyroidism. The paper's findings and limits, for the study overall: Blood samples also contained most of the expanded thyroid clonotypes (frequency above 0.001), which suggests that blood repertoires may reflect thyroid immune responses. Sample size was not statistically predetermined, and investigators were not blinded to group allocation. In validation, the model predicted progression to ophthalmopathy a median of roughly 6.1 months before onset, with about 71% sensitivity and roughly 79% specificity. A model built on a 13 V-J signature distinguished ophthalmopathy from stable hyperthyroidism, reaching 85% to 90% sensitivity and around 81% specificity in cross-validation and 80%/75% in testing.

The TCR beta CDR3 regions were amplified from the RNA transcripts. For the first round of RT-PCR on the TCR CDR3, the HTBI primer set was used together with the Qiagen OneStep RT-PCR kit. Libraries were constructed in a second round of multiplex PCR, after which size selection and purification were carried out. The libraries were sequenced on an Illumina HiSeq2000 using paired-end 100 bp reads. As for the authors' bioinformatics: Raw data were processed with SOAPnuke, discarding reads with adapters, uncalled bases, mean Phred below 15, or no exact constant-primer or identifier match. High-quality paired reads were merged using COPE v1.2.5, and each unique nucleotide sequence was defined as a clonotype. MiTCR v1.1 was used to align clonotypes to the IMGT TRBV, TRBD and TRBJ reference segments. The analysis included only V-J combinations with a frequency above 0.0001, which together covered 99.2% of the repertoires. A TCS score was defined as the ratio of F50 (clonal expansion) to E x V (chaos), with BLOSUM62-based TCRdist applied between CDR3 peptides within each V-J. Welch's t-statistics and random forest reduced fewer than 550 V-J features to under 15, which were used in a naive Bayes classifier (R e1071). The public sequencing data were trimmed at Q25 with fastp and processed into clonotypes with MiXCR by TCRdb, which kept only in-frame beta chains. Duplicate CDR3 protein sequences are folded into a single record with the most common DNA and genes. The V and J calls and clone size come from TCRdb's table, not from the authors' own analysis. The sample has approximately 590,000 distinct CDR3 sequences on record, approximately 14% of them singletons. The leading ten clones occupy about 7% of the sample.

From its cysteine to its phenylalanine, the CDR3 spans 15 amino acids. The sequence is cut down to CDR3 DNA, 45 bases in frame from base 1. Per the germline V gene, SGDLS is the CDR1 and YYNGEE is the CDR2. V sheds 4 bases and J sheds 0 bases, leaving 14 bases between their ends. The V and J segments used are TRBV9 and TRBJ2-7; the D segment could be TRBD2, given 6 matching bases. This TCR was sampled from a woman in her twenties or thirties with Graves' hyperthyroidism. Sequencing input: blood. The DNA sequence follows: TGTGCCAGCAGCCCCCGGGGGAGCCCCTCCTACGAGCAGTACTTC. It is translated as CASSPRGSPSYEQYF.